This TCR beta chain was sequenced in a study of cytomegalovirus exposure and HLA in healthy donors. The study's findings and limits: The study assumed roughly uniform donor sequencing depth for presence/absence analyses.

Turning to this clone: What it binds is unknown.

PCR used 60 Vbeta primers and 13 Jbeta primers. Data came from immunoSEQ multiplex PCR; TCRdb stores just in-frame clones and leaves some out. Of 250,000 or so clones listed, roughly 91% were seen once; the top ten hold 1.5% to 2%. The germline V gene has CDR1 SGDLS and CDR2 YYNGEE. Trimming pared 3 bases from V and 0 bases from J, leaving 8 bases between. CDR3 length: 14 residues. The sample comprised PBMCs. The receptor was derived from a girl aged 2 to 9 in good health and CMV-seronegative. The genes are TRBV9 and TRBJ2-3, with a tentative D call TRBD2 (5 bases). CDR3 in amino acids: CASSADFSTDTQYF. The DNA for the CDR3 is TGTGCCAGCAGCGCGGACTTTAGCACAGATACGCAGTATTTT.